Shown below are 32 T cell receptor beta chains from a single sample sequenced in a study of beta chain features in type 1 diabetes. The whole isolated RNA underwent reverse transcription, so sequencing captured expressed TCRB transcripts. Generated by immunoSEQ multiplex PCR, the TCRdb table keeps only in-frame clones and is missing some. Counted here are about half a million clones, more than 9.5% occurring once; the ten biggest clones make up less than 0.06%. The specimen was naive CD4+ T cells from blood. The receptors were gathered from a woman aged 18-35 years in good health.

CDR3 nucleotides: TGTGCCAGCAACTCTCGCGGCCCAAAGGGCTACGAGCAGTACTTC. Its protein is CASNSRGPKGYEQYF. J is TRBJ2-7 and V is TRBV27, with D uncertain. This CDR3 has 15 residues. In germline, CDR1 is MNHEY, CDR2 SMNVEV (reference sequence). V lost 7 bases to trimming and J lost 3 bases, with 19 bases between them.

V and J are TRBV25-1 and TRBJ2-2; D not certain. CDR3 length: 13 residues. V lost 6 bases and J lost 0, with 5 bases in between. Germline assignment: CDR1 MGHDK and CDR2 SYGVNS. In DNA, the CDR3 is TGTGCCAGCAGGCAGACGAACACCGGGGAGCTGTTTTTT. As protein: CASRQTNTGELFF.

V is TRBV7-6 and J is TRBJ2-1; D is possibly TRBD2 (5 bases). V lost 5 bases, J lost 8 bases, and 22 bases lay in between. The CDR3 extends over 16 amino acids. Germline V CDR1 and CDR2: SGHVS, FNYEAQ. CDR3 DNA sequence: TGTGCCAGCAGCCCCGATGGAGGCCAAAACGGGGATGAGCAGTTCTTC. Protein sequence: CASSPDGGQNGDEQFF.

This clone appeared once. The gene calls are TRBV7-9 and TRBJ2-2, with a possible D match to TRBD2 (6 bases). This CDR3 is built from 15 residues. Trimming cost V 1 base and J 4 bases, with 10 bases left between them. The germline V gene encodes CDR1 SEHNR and CDR2 FQNEAQ (reference sequence). DNA for the CDR3: TGTGCCAGCAGCTTAGGGGACTTCCCCACCGGGGAGCTGTTTTTT. This encodes CASSLGDFPTGELFF. The full variable domain, completed using reference TRBV7-9 and TRBJ2-2, is DTGVSQNPRHKITKRGQNVTFRCDPISEHNRLYWYRQTLGQGPEFLTYFQNEAQLEKSRLLSDRFSAERPKGSFSTLEIQRTEQGDSAMYLCASSLGDFPTGELFFGEGSRLTVL.

The chain recombines TRBV7-9 with TRBJ2-3, with D perhaps TRBD2 (5 bases). This CDR3 is built from 14 residues. CDR1 is SEHNR, CDR2 FQNEAQ, per germline (reference sequence). Trimming took 5 bases from V and 6 from J, leaving 15 bases between them. Here the CDR3 reads CASSPTSLRDTQYF. In DNA, the CDR3 is TGTGCCAGCAGCCCCACTAGTTTGAGGGATACGCAGTATTTT.

This clone has just a few counts. The chain is built from TRBV4-3 and TRBJ2-5; 10 bases map to TRBD2. The CDR3 is 15 residues long. V lost 3 bases to trimming and J lost 2 bases; unmatched junction nucleotides: 3. CDR1 LGHNA and CDR2 YSLEER come from the germline V gene. The CDR3 nucleotides read TGCGCCAGCAGCCAGGCGACTAGCGGGCAAGAGACCCAGTACTTC. Its translation: CASSQATSGQETQYF.

This clone has just a few counts. The chain employs TRBV7-3 and TRBJ2-5; 15 bases match TRBD2. Losses at the gene ends were 3 bases for V and 5 bases for J; bases not matched to a gene: 4. The germline gives CDR1 SGHTA, CDR2 FQGTGA. The CDR3 has 16 amino acids. The CDR3 reads CASSFGTSGRKETQYF. CDR3 in DNA: TGTGCCAGCAGCTTCGGGACTAGCGGGAGGAAGGAGACCCAGTACTTC.

The rearrangement links TRBV5-4 to TRBJ2-7; D is perhaps TRBD1 (5 bases). Germline CDR1 reads SGHNT; CDR2 reads YYREEE (reference sequence). The CDR3 extends over 18 amino acids. Trimming removed 4 bases from V and 3 bases from J, with 26 bases in between. CDR3 in DNA: TGTGCCAGCAGCAATCGGACGACAGATCGGATCAGGGTCTACGAGCAGTACGTC. Its translation is CASSNRTTDRIRVYEQYV.

V and J are TRBV6-6 and TRBJ2-1; 8 positions match TRBD2. CDR1 and CDR2 from the germline V gene are MNHNY and SVGAGI (reference sequence). V shed 6 bases, J shed 5 bases, and the junction held 9 bases outside the gene matches. The CDR3 consists of 15 residues. The CDR3 reads CASSQSGSSNNEQFF. CDR3 DNA sequence: TGTGCCAGCAGCCAAAGCGGGAGCAGCAACAATGAGCAGTTCTTC.

This clone was found many times. A junction end diverges from the germline sequence, so it may reflect a read error. The chain carries TRBV10-3 and TRBJ2-1; 10 bases are shared with TRBD2. Germline CDR1 is ENHRY and CDR2 is SYGVKD. This CDR3 region has 13 residues. CDR3 DNA: TGTGCCATCAGGGAGTCTAGCGGGAGACATAAGTTCTTC. Translation: CAIRESSGRHKFF.

The chain recombines TRBV5-6 with TRBJ2-1; tentatively, D is TRBD1 (6 bases). The CDR3 consists of 13 residues. The germline CDR1 and CDR2 sequences are SGHDT and YYEEEE. Trimming stripped 3 bases from V and 4 bases from J, with 8 bases between. CDR3 bases: TGTGCCAGCAGCTCCAGGGGATACAATGAGCAGTTCTTC. This sequence encodes CASSSRGYNEQFF.

V is TRBV7-2 and J is TRBJ2-1; D might be TRBD1 (5 bases). This CDR3 spans 12 amino acids. The germline gives CDR1 SGHTA, CDR2 FQGNSA. The V end was cut by 2 bases, the J end by 9 bases, with 8 bases between. The CDR3 DNA is TGTGCCAGCAGCTTATTGGACATTGAGCAGTTCTTC. This codes for CASSLLDIEQFF. The full variable domain, in which reference TRBV7-2 and TRBJ2-1 provide the parts outside the CDR3, is GAGVSQSPSNKVTEKGKDVELRCDPISGHTALYWYRQSLGQGLEFLIYFQGNSAPDKSGLPSDRFSAERTGGSVSTLTIQRTQQEDSAVYLCASSLLDIEQFFGPGTRLTVL.

The table lists this clone with a few counts. The chain recombines TRBV7-6 with TRBJ2-4, with 9 bases identical to TRBD1. The CDR3 is 19 residues long. J lost 0 bases, V lost 2 bases, and 11 bases had no gene match. Germline loops: CDR1 SGHVS, CDR2 FNYEAQ. CDR3: CASSLKPGQGILAKNIQYF. CDR3 DNA: TGTGCCAGCAGCTTAAAACCGGGACAGGGTATACTAGCCAAAAACATTCAGTACTTC.

The chain carries TRBV10-3 and TRBJ2-3; unclear D gene. Germline V gives CDR1 ENHRY, CDR2 SYGVKD. V was cut by 8 bases and J by 5 bases, with 8 bases left in between. The CDR3 runs to 11 residues. Here the CDR3 reads CAIGWGDTQYF. DNA of the CDR3: TGTGCCATCGGGTGGGGAGATACGCAGTATTTT.

In this sample, this clone turned up a few times. The V gene is TRBV14, the J gene TRBJ2-3, with D possibly TRBD2 on 6 matching bases. CDR3 size: 16 residues. Germline loops: CDR1 SGHDN, CDR2 FVKESK. Trimming shortened V by 3 bases and J by 0 bases, and 13 bases separated the two germline ends. The CDR3 spells CASSQNGGTSTDTQYF. DNA for the CDR3: TGTGCCAGCAGCCAGAACGGGGGAACTAGCACAGATACGCAGTATTTT.

The genes are TRBV30 and TRBJ2-3; D may be TRBD1 (6 bases). Between the trimmed V and J ends, which lost 2 bases and 0 bases, there was a span of 12 bases. Germline CDR1 is GTSNPN and CDR2 is SVGIG (reference sequence). This CDR3 spans 15 amino acids. CDR3 DNA: TGTGCCTGGAGTCGAAGGGGGTCGAGCACAGATACGCAGTATTTT. Translation: CAWSRRGSSTDTQYF.

This clone was detected only a few times. The chain has TRBV2 and TRBJ1-5; D not resolved. This CDR3 has 11 amino acids. V shed 0 bases and J shed 12 bases, with 6 bases lying between them. Per germline, CDR1 SNHLY and CDR2 FYNNEI. CDR3 sequence (DNA): TGTGCCAGCAGTGAAGCGTGGCACCAGCATTTT. Translation: CASSEAWHQHF.

The chain carries TRBV20-1 and TRBJ2-7; weak D call: TRBD2 (6 bases). Looked up from germline, CDR1 is DFQATT and CDR2 is SNEGSKA (reference sequence). The CDR3 loop spans 11 amino acids. CDR3 in amino acids: CSVGTHSEQYF. The CDR3 coding sequence is TGCAGCGTTGGGACTCATTCCGAGCAGTACTTC.

This clone came up once. This chain links TRBV7-3 with TRBJ1-1; D gene unclear. V lost 5 bases and J 2 bases, leaving 9 bases between the germline ends. CDR3 length equals 13 residues. The V gene's germline CDR1 is SGHTA and CDR2 FQGTGA. The CDR3, as DNA: TGTGCCAGCAGCCCTAGGCATAACACTGAAGCTTTCTTT. Its protein is CASSPRHNTEAFF.

This clone was seen more than once but under ten times. The V and J genes are TRBV7-2 and TRBJ1-6, with D maybe TRBD1 (5 bases). The germline V and J ends were trimmed by 2 bases and 11 bases, with 16 bases remaining between them. The CDR3 has 15 residues. Germline CDR1 and CDR2: SGHTA and FQGNSA. CDR3 protein: CASSLIRGNAAPLHF. CDR3 DNA sequence: TGTGCCAGCAGCTTAATAAGGGGTAACGCCGCACCCCTCCACTTT.

The V gene is TRBV29-1, the J gene TRBJ1-2; weak D call: TRBD1 (5 bases). This CDR3 region has 12 residues. Germline CDR1 is SQVTM and CDR2 is ANQGSEA. V gave up 7 bases and J gave up 4 bases, with 13 bases separating them. The CDR3 sequence: CSAGLLGYGYTF. In nucleotides, the CDR3 is TGCAGCGCGGGACTACTGGGCTATGGCTACACCTTC.

This rearrangement joins TRBV11-2 to TRBJ2-5; tentatively, D is TRBD2 (6 bases). The ends were cut back, 5 bases at V and 5 bases at J, with 18 bases in the middle. The CDR3 loop spans 15 amino acids. Germline values: CDR1 SGHAT, CDR2 FQNNGV. The chain's CDR3 is CASSRTTSSAETQYF. As DNA, the CDR3 is TGTGCCAGCAGCCGAACCACGTCTAGCGCGGAGACCCAGTACTTC. The full variable domain, its missing parts supplied by reference TRBV11-2 and TRBJ2-5, is EAGVAQSPRYKIIEKRQSVAFWCNPISGHATLYWYQQILGQGPKLLIQFQNNGVVDDSQLPKDRFSAERLKGVDSTLKIQPAKLEDSAVYLCASSRTTSSAETQYFGPGTRLLVL.

This clone was seen a few times. V gene TRBV7-9 combines with J gene TRBJ1-1; D is ambiguous. Looked up from germline, CDR1 is SEHNR and CDR2 is FQNEAQ (reference sequence). The length of the CDR3 is 15 residues. V was trimmed by 1 base and J by 7 bases, leaving 16 bases between them. The CDR3 coding sequence is TGTGCCAGCAGCTTAGATGGTAGGTTGGAGCATGAAGCTTTCTTT. It yields the protein CASSLDGRLEHEAFF.

This rearrangement joins TRBV29-1 to TRBJ2-5; the D is unclear. The CDR3 spans 14 residues. Germline CDR1 reads SQVTM; CDR2 reads ANQGSEA. The V end lost 0 bases, the J end lost 0 bases, and 8 bases lay between the germline ends. CDR3 in DNA: TGCAGCGTTGAAGATCACCAGAACCAAGAGACCCAGTACTTC. Protein: CSVEDHQNQETQYF.

In this sample, this clone turned up a few times. The chain joins TRBV7-2 to TRBJ2-7; D is uncertain. CDR1 and CDR2 from the germline V gene are SGHTA and FQGNSA. The V gene lost 1 base and the J gene lost 2 bases, with 6 bases spanning the gap. The CDR3 length is 13 residues. The DNA for the CDR3 is TGTGCCAGCAGCTTAGGTTTAGCCTACGAGCAGTACGTC. The encoded protein is CASSLGLAYEQYV.

V usage is TRBV7-8 and J usage is TRBJ2-7, with D perhaps matching TRBD2 (6 bases). This CDR3 region has 14 residues. Germline-derived CDR1 and CDR2 are SGHVS and FQNEAQ. V lost 4 bases and J lost 7, with 17 bases in between. CDR3 sequence reads: CASSSPDGGREQYF. DNA for the CDR3: TGTGCCAGCAGCTCGCCGGACGGGGGTCGAGAGCAGTACTTC.

The sample holds a few counts of this clone. The chain couples TRBV7-2 to TRBJ1-1; TRBD1 agrees at 7 bases. The CDR3 has 15 amino acids. The germline gives CDR1 SGHTA, CDR2 FQGNSA. The J segment lost 8 bases and the V segment lost 5 bases, leaving 14 bases of the junction unmatched. As DNA, the CDR3 is TGTGCCAGCAGCCAGATGACCGGGTCGACAGGGGAAGCTTTCTTT. Protein product: CASSQMTGSTGEAFF.

There are a few counts of this clone. The CDR3 protein is CASSPDRGDQPQHF. The DNA of the CDR3 is TGTGCCAGCAGTCCGGACAGGGGTGATCAGCCCCAGCATTTT. The chain combines TRBV6-4 with TRBJ1-5; 9 bases fit TRBD1. From germline, CDR1 is MRHNA and CDR2 SNTAGT. V dropped 5 bases and J dropped 5; count of bases not matched to a gene: 4. The CDR3 runs 14 residues.

This clone was seen more than once but under ten times. The chain recombines TRBV30 with TRBJ1-1, with D possibly matching TRBD1 (5 bases). The V end was cut by 5 bases, the J end by 2 bases, with 12 bases between. The CDR3 extends over 13 amino acids. The germline V gene has CDR1 GTSNPN and CDR2 SVGIG (reference sequence). The CDR3 loop is CAWRKQVNTEAFF. The CDR3 DNA follows: TGTGCCTGGCGAAAACAGGTTAACACTGAAGCTTTCTTT. Supplemented by reference TRBV30 and TRBJ1-1, the full variable domain reads SQTIHQWPATLVQPVGSPLSLECTVEGTSNPNLYWYRQAAGRGLQLLFYSVGIGQISSEVPQNLSASRPQDRQFILSSKKLLLSDSGFYLCAWRKQVNTEAFFGQGTRLTVV.

In regard to this clone: The sample holds other DNA sequences that translate to the same CDR3. The rearrangement uses TRBV28 and TRBJ2-7; D is ambiguous. The CDR3 is made up of 12 amino acids. Germline lookup yields CDR1 MDHEN and CDR2 SYDVKM. Between the trimmed V and J ends, which lost 3 bases and 3 bases, there was a span of 6 bases. This CDR3 is CASSLRGYEQYV. The CDR3 DNA reads TGTGCCAGCAGTTTGCGAGGCTACGAGCAGTACGTC.

The chain uses TRBV1 and TRBJ1-1. TRBV1 is a recognized pseudogene. The CDR3 is 19 amino acids. This CDR3 reads CTSSQDCSSGFFTNTEAFF. The CDR3 DNA is TGCACCAGCAGCCAAGACTGCAGCTCGGGATTCTTTACGAACACTGAAGCTTTCTTT.

This clone has a handful of counts. This chain uses TRBV4-3 with TRBJ2-3; D unclear. V was shortened by 2 bases and J by 0 bases, with 12 bases between the two germline ends. Looked up from germline, CDR1 is LGHNA and CDR2 is YSLEER. This CDR3 has 16 residues. Here the CDR3 DNA reads TGCGCCAGCAGCCAACGACCCTCCACTAGCACAGATACGCAGTATTTT. It specifies CASSQRPSTSTDTQYF.